The 5 T cell receptor beta chains presented below share a single source sample, sequenced in a study of vaccination and CD4 T cells after COVID-19. Sample treatment: 10-day PBMC culture with coronavirus spike peptide pools or control peptides (ViraFEST assay). The unexposed donor provided CD4+ T cells, which were taken before the COVID-19 pandemic (2011-2018). The Oncomine TCR Beta short-read assay sequenced DNA from cultured CD4+ T cells. Each CDR3 protein is one row after TCRdb ran MiXCR on the PCR reads. The data hold 9,600 or so distinct CDR3 sequences, with about 43% observed a single time. These receptors have no identified antigens. The sample taken for sequencing was CD4+ T cells from blood, cultured in vitro. These receptors all stem from a human donor in good health.

V is TRBV7-7 and J is TRBJ2-1, with a tentative D call TRBD2 (7 bases). This CDR3 spans 14 amino acids. Germline CDR1 and CDR2: SSHAT and FNYEAQ (reference sequence). V lost 5 bases and J lost 9, with 17 bases in between. The DNA for the CDR3 is TGTGCCAGCAGCCCCGGGGGCGGGAGACGTGAGCAGTTCTTC. This encodes CASSPGGGRREQFF.

The V call is TRBV11-1, the J call TRBJ2-7, with TRBD1 matching 7 bases. Germline V gene data show CDR1 as SGHAT and CDR2 as FQDESV (reference sequence). The junction had 10 bases not matched to a gene; V was cut back by 4 bases and J by 1 base. CDR3 size: 16 residues. The CDR3 protein is CASSYPGTVSSYEQYF. CDR3 nucleotide sequence: TGTGCCAGCAGCTACCCCGGGACAGTAAGTTCCTACGAGCAGTACTTC.

This clonotype appeared a few times. This chain connects TRBV27 to TRBJ1-2; D is perhaps TRBD1 (6 bases). Germline V gene lookup returns CDR1 MNHEY and CDR2 SMNVEV (reference sequence). V dropped 5 bases and J dropped 6 bases, with 13 bases sitting between them. This CDR3 contains 13 residues. The CDR3 spells CASSNQGSNGYTF. CDR3 nucleotides: TGTGCCAGCAGTAATCAGGGGAGCAATGGCTACACCTTC.

The chain couples TRBV6-1 to TRBJ2-4; unclear D gene. The CDR3 contains 14 residues. From germline, CDR1 is MNHNS and CDR2 SASEGT. Trimming shortened V by 7 bases and J by 6 bases, and 16 bases separated the two germline ends. In DNA, the CDR3 is TGTGCCAGCAAGCCGGGTCCACCGGGAAACATTCAGTACTTC. This translates into CASKPGPPGNIQYF.

The V and J genes are TRBV6-5 and TRBJ2-3; D is uncertain. This CDR3 contains 12 residues. Germline V lookup: CDR1 MNHEY, CDR2 SVGAGI. V lost 3 bases to trimming and J lost 6 bases, with 7 bases between them. CDR3 residues: CASSYPLDTQYF. CDR3 nucleotides: TGTGCCAGCAGTTATCCGTTGGATACGCAGTATTTT.